These 24 T cell receptor beta chains originate from one sample sequenced in a study of blood T cell repertoires in COVID-19. Method: immunoSEQ multiplex PCR; TCRdb's copy keeps in-frame clones and lacks some. The sample has about 350,000 clones, roughly 86% seen once. The sequencing input was peripheral blood. The receptors were gathered from a woman in her 70s with COVID-19, enrolled during active disease.

The V gene is TRBV7-9, the J gene TRBJ1-5; D perhaps matches TRBD1 (6 bases). Germline lookup yields CDR1 SEHNR and CDR2 FQNEAQ (reference sequence). The CDR3 sequence is 14 residues long. V was clipped by 4 bases and J by 4 bases, with 11 bases between them. CDR3 loop: CASSSSDRNQPQHF. Written as DNA, the CDR3 is TGTGCCAGCAGCTCGTCTGACAGGAATCAGCCCCAGCATTTT. Based on the CDR3 plus reference TRBV7-9 and TRBJ1-5, the full variable domain is DTGVSQNPRHKITKRGQNVTFRCDPISEHNRLYWYRQTLGQGPEFLTYFQNEAQLEKSRLLSDRFSAERPKGSFSTLEIQRTEQGDSAMYLCASSSSDRNQPQHFGDGTRLSIL.

This chain joins TRBV5-1 and TRBJ1-2; D call uncertain. Trimming took 0 bases from V and 0 from J, leaving 12 bases between them. Germline lookup yields CDR1 SGHRS and CDR2 YFSETQ. The CDR3 loop spans 16 amino acids. In nucleotides, the CDR3 is TGCGCCAGCAGCTTGGGGGCAGTCCAAGCTAACTATGGCTACACCTTC. This codes for CASSLGAVQANYGYTF.

The chain has TRBV5-1 and TRBJ1-2, with 7 positions matching TRBD1. CDR3 size: 15 residues. Per the germline V gene, CDR1 is SGHRS and CDR2 is YFSETQ. Losses at the gene ends were 0 bases for V and 8 bases for J; bases not matched to a gene: 10. The CDR3 nucleotides read TGCGCCAGCAGCTTGGATTACAGGGGAATGGAAGGCTACACCTTC. Its protein is CASSLDYRGMEGYTF.

This clone has a single count. This sequence joins TRBV27 and TRBJ1-1; TRBD1 matches at 7 bases. This CDR3 has 15 residues. Trimming took 0 bases from V and 1 from J; bases not matched to a gene: 2. The germline CDR1 and CDR2 sequences are MNHEY and SMNVEV (reference sequence). CDR3 DNA: TGTGCCAGCAGTTTATCGGGGACAGCGAACACTGAAGCTTTCTTT. Amino acid sequence: CASSLSGTANTEAFF.

The V gene is TRBV10-2, the J gene TRBJ1-2, with TRBD1 as a possible D gene (6 bases). Germline V gene lookup returns CDR1 WSHSY and CDR2 SAAADI. V was cut by 8 bases and J by 2 bases, with 9 bases left in between. The CDR3 has 12 amino acids. The CDR3 sequence is CASVGTNYGYTF. The CDR3 bases are TGCGCCAGCGTCGGGACAAACTATGGCTACACCTTC.

The chain recombines TRBV3-1 (or the pseudogene TRBV3-2) with TRBJ1-1; possible D gene TRBD1, 6 bases. Looked up from germline, CDR1 is LGHDT and CDR2 is YNNKEL (reference sequence). Trimming pared 5 bases from V and 3 bases from J, leaving 16 bases between. This CDR3 spans 15 amino acids. For the CDR3, the DNA is TGTGCCAGCAGCTCTTACAGGGAGGGGTACACTGAAGCTTTCTTT. The encoded protein is CASSSYREGYTEAFF.

This chain uses TRBV25-1 with TRBJ1-5; no definite D call. Germline loops: CDR1 MGHDK, CDR2 SYGVNS. V was trimmed by 0 bases and J by 4 bases, leaving 4 bases between them. The CDR3 consists of 13 residues. The DNA of the CDR3 is TGTGCCAGCAGTGAATACGGTAATCAGCCCCAGCATTTT. Translation gives CASSEYGNQPQHF.

This rearrangement joins TRBV6-5 to TRBJ2-7; D is possibly TRBD2 (6 bases). V lost 6 bases, J lost 2 bases, and 17 bases lay in between. This CDR3 has 15 residues. Germline assignment: CDR1 MNHEY and CDR2 SVGAGI. CDR3 in amino acids: CASSDRDFRAYEQYF. The CDR3 DNA reads as TGTGCCAGCAGCGACCGGGACTTTCGGGCCTACGAGCAGTACTTC.

The gene calls are TRBV9 and TRBJ1-6, with 7 nucleotides matching TRBD1. The CDR3 covers 16 residues. The V segment lost 4 bases and the J segment 9 bases; nucleotides outside the gene matches: 13. Germline CDR1 SGDLS, CDR2 YYNGEE. The CDR3 bases are TGTGCCAGCAGCTTTCGAGGGACAGCAGATGGTTCACCCCTCCACTTT. Its translation is CASSFRGTADGSPLHF.

The rearrangement links TRBV12-3 or TRBV12-4 to TRBJ1-1; D not certain. V lost 5 bases and J lost 0, with 7 bases in between. The CDR3 has 13 amino acids. The CDR3, as DNA: TGTGCCAGCAGTCGTAATATGAACACTGAAGCTTTCTTT. It encodes CASSRNMNTEAFF.

The chain recombines TRBV5-6 with TRBJ1-2, with a weak D call TRBD1 (6 bases). CDR1 is SGHDT, CDR2 YYEEEE, per germline. V dropped 4 bases and J dropped 4 bases, with 17 bases sitting between them. The CDR3 covers 15 residues. The CDR3 reads CASSHTPGQPYGYTF. The CDR3 DNA sequence: TGTGCCAGCAGCCACACCCCCGGACAGCCCTATGGCTACACCTTC. Based on the CDR3 plus reference TRBV5-6 and TRBJ1-2, the full variable domain is DAGVTQSPTHLIKTRGQQVTLRCSPKSGHDTVSWYQQALGQGPQFIFQYYEEEERQRGNFPDRFSGHQFPNYSSELNVNALLLGDSALYLCASSHTPGQPYGYTFGSGTRLTVV.

V is TRBV11-2 and J is TRBJ2-2; D is perhaps TRBD1 (5 bases). CDR3 length: 12 amino acids. Trimming cost V 8 bases and J 4 bases, with 8 bases left between them. Germline values: CDR1 SGHAT, CDR2 FQNNGV. CDR3 in amino acids: CASQTGTGELFF. CDR3 DNA: TGTGCCAGCCAAACAGGCACCGGGGAGCTGTTTTTT.

In its sample, this clone was seen a few times. The V and J genes are TRBV2 and TRBJ1-2, with 10 bases that match TRBD1. Losses at the gene ends were 2 bases for V and 5 bases for J; bases not matched to a gene: 5. In germline, CDR1 is SNHLY, CDR2 FYNNEI. The CDR3 has 15 amino acids. As DNA, the CDR3 is TGTGCCAGCAGTGAACGGGACAGGGGATTGTATGGCTACACCTTC. This translates into CASSERDRGLYGYTF. Using reference TRBV2 and TRBJ1-2 for the parts outside the CDR3, the full variable domain is EPEVTQTPSHQVTQMGQEVILRCVPISNHLYFYWYRQILGQKVEFLVSFYNNEISEKSEIFDDQFSVERPDGSNFTLKIRSTKLEDSAMYFCASSERDRGLYGYTFGSGTRLTVV.

The chain carries TRBV6-5 and TRBJ2-1; 11 bases align to TRBD1. The CDR3 contains 15 residues. V was pared by 8 bases and J by 7 bases, with 10 bases of the junction left unmatched. Germline lookup yields CDR1 MNHEY and CDR2 SVGAGI. CDR3 sequence (DNA): TGTGCCAGCCGCCCAGGGACAGGGGGAAGGAATGAGCAGTTCTTC. Residues: CASRPGTGGRNEQFF.

The V gene is TRBV15, the J gene TRBJ1-5, with 9 bases fitting TRBD1. Germline assignment: CDR1 LNHNV and CDR2 YYDKDF (reference sequence). V was pared by 3 bases and J by 7 bases, with 7 bases of the junction left unmatched. CDR3 length equals 15 residues. CDR3 protein: CATSSNRDRVQPQHF. The CDR3, as DNA: TGTGCCACCAGCAGTAACCGGGACAGGGTACAGCCCCAGCATTTT.

This chain uses TRBV11-2 with TRBJ1-6, with 9 bases that match TRBD1. CDR1 and CDR2 from the germline V gene are SGHAT and FQNNGV. Losses at the gene ends were 4 bases for V and 0 bases for J; bases not matched to a gene: 4. This CDR3 has 17 amino acids. The CDR3 coding sequence is TGTGCCAGCAGCTCCGGGACAGGGAGCTCCTATAATTCACCCCTCCACTTT. It translates to CASSSGTGSSYNSPLHF. Variable domain in full (rest from reference TRBV11-2 and TRBJ1-6): EAGVAQSPRYKIIEKRQSVAFWCNPISGHATLYWYQQILGQGPKLLIQFQNNGVVDDSQLPKDRFSAERLKGVDSTLKIQPAKLEDSAVYLCASSSGTGSSYNSPLHFGNGTRLTVT.

This sequence joins TRBV3-1 (or the pseudogene TRBV3-2) and TRBJ1-1; 9 bases match TRBD1. From germline, CDR1 is LGHDT and CDR2 YNNKEL (reference sequence). Losses at the gene ends were 2 bases for V and 10 bases for J; bases not matched to a gene: 8. This CDR3 is 14 amino acids long. In nucleotides, the CDR3 is TGTGCCAGCAGCCAATTACAGGGGGCAAGGGGAGCTTTCTTT. It codes for CASSQLQGARGAFF.

This clone is a singleton in its sample. The chain has TRBV18 and TRBJ2-1; TRBD1 aligns across 9 bases. The germline V gene has CDR1 KGHSH and CDR2 LQKENI. V lost 1 base, J lost 7 bases, and 2 bases stayed unmatched. The CDR3 spans 14 residues. CDR3 bases: TGTGCCAGCTCACCACAACAGGGGGCAAATGAGCAGTTCTTC. It specifies CASSPQQGANEQFF.

The chain employs TRBV5-1 and TRBJ2-5; 7 bases are a match to TRBD1. This CDR3 is built from 14 residues. Unmatched junction bases numbered 6, after V lost 3 bases and J lost 4 bases. CDR1 and CDR2 (germline): SGHRS, YFSETQ. CDR3 amino acids: CASSSSTGTETQYF. The DNA for the CDR3 is TGCGCCAGCAGCTCTTCGACAGGGACAGAGACCCAGTACTTC.

The genes are TRBV27 and TRBJ2-2, with D uncertain. Trimming pared 2 bases from V and 7 bases from J, leaving 11 bases between. There are 14 residues in the CDR3. The V gene's germline CDR1 is MNHEY and CDR2 SMNVEV (reference sequence). CDR3 bases: TGTGCCAGCAGTTTAGCCCGGGTACACGGGGAGCTGTTTTTT. Encoded protein: CASSLARVHGELFF.

This sequence joins TRBV25-1 and TRBJ2-7; D is possibly TRBD2 (6 bases). Germline values: CDR1 MGHDK, CDR2 SYGVNS. The CDR3 contains 14 residues. V was trimmed by 3 bases and J by 7 bases, leaving 16 bases between them. The CDR3 nucleotides read TGTGCCAGCAGTGATAACGAAGGGAGGCGGGAGCAGTACTTC. Translating gives CASSDNEGRREQYF.

J is TRBJ2-1 and V is TRBV6-5; TRBD1 matches at 9 bases. Unmatched junction bases numbered 12, after V lost 6 bases and J lost 9 bases. The CDR3 extends over 15 amino acids. Germline lookup yields CDR1 MNHEY and CDR2 SVGAGI. The CDR3 reads CASRGGQGFFSEQFF. The CDR3 bases are TGTGCCAGCAGGGGGGGACAGGGATTTTTCAGTGAGCAGTTCTTC.

The CDR3 DNA sequence: TGTGCCAGCAGCACCCTTTCCTATAACCCGAACACTGAAGCTTTCTTT. As protein: CASSTLSYNPNTEAFF. The V and J genes are TRBV6-2 or TRBV6-3 and TRBJ1-1, with D unresolved. The CDR3 runs 16 residues. Germline assignment: CDR1 MNHEY and CDR2 SVGEGT. V lost 6 bases, J lost 1 base, and 18 bases lay in between.

J is TRBJ1-2 and V is TRBV29-1; D gene ambiguous. CDR3 size: 11 residues. Trimming left V 6 bases short and J 2 bases short, with 7 bases between. CDR1 and CDR2 (germline): SQVTM, ANQGSEA. Here the CDR3 DNA reads TGCAGCGTAGGAGGGAACTATGGCTACACCTTC. Amino acid sequence: CSVGGNYGYTF.